Here is one TCR beta chain with its context. Its antigen is as yet unknown. Germline and junction disagree at one end, which may indicate a read error. Germline V gives CDR1 LGHNA, CDR2 YSLEER. CDR3 length: 16 residues. Unique molecular identifiers were used in preparing the TCRbeta library. MiXCR, applied by TCRdb to the PCR reads, yields one record per CDR3 protein. This sample has about 980,000 distinct CDR3 sequences, with around 30% found just once. The data are from a study of T-cell reconstitution after alpha-beta-depleted transplantation in children. Study-wide findings and caveats: Surviving thymic progenitors and recipient T cells were the source of high TCRbeta diversity at day 60 in some patients.

The TCR comes from a boy younger than two who had a stem cell transplant for SCID, so the T cells may come from the graft donor. Specimen: PBMCs, mostly from graft donor cells, collected 360 days after TCRalphabeta/CD19-depleted stem cell transplant. The V gene is TRBV4-3, the J gene TRBJ2-1; D uncertain. CDR3 in DNA: TGCGCCAGCAGCCTAAACACAATCGGCTCCTACTATGAGCAGTTCTTC. This gives the protein CASSLNTIGSYYEQFF.